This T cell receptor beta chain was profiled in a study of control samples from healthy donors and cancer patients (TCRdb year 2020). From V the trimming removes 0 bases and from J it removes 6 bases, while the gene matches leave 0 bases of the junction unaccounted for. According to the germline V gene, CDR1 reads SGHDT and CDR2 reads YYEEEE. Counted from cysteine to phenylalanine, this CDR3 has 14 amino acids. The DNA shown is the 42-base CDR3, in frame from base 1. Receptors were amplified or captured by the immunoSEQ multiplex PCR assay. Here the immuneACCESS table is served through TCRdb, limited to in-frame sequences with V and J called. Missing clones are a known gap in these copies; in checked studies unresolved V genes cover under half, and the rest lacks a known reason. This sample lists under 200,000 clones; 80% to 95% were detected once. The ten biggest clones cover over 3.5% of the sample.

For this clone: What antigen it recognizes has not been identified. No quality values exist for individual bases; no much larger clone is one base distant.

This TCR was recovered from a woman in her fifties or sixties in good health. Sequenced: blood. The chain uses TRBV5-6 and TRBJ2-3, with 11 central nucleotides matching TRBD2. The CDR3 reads CASSLASGGDTQYF. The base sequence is TGTGCCAGCAGCTTGGCTAGCGGGGGGGATACGCAGTATTTT.